This is a list of T cell receptor beta chains from one sample in a study of control samples from healthy donors and cancer patients. The assay was immunoSEQ multiplex PCR, and TCRdb's table has in-frame clones only and misses some. The sample records around 150,000 clones, approximately 88% being singletons. The sample comprised blood. These receptors came from a young man in good health. The CDR3 runs from the conserved cysteine through the conserved F or W. The order of the fields is D gene, V gene, J gene, clone size, CDR3 protein, CDR3 DNA. D genes are given only for firm matches. The size of a clone is reported for some rows only, either as once, few or many, or as a class for expanded clones.

D: NA; V: TRBV18; J: TRBJ1-2; size: NA; CDR3: CASSPFEGNPNYGYTF; DNA: TGTGCCAGCTCACCGTTTGAGGGAAATCCTAACTATGGCTACACCTTC
D: NA; V: TRBV9; J: TRBJ1-3; size: NA; CDR3: CASSPRQFSGNTIYF; DNA: TGTGCCAGCAGCCCCCGACAGTTCTCTGGAAACACCATATATTTT
D: NA; V: TRBV6-2/TRBV6-3; J: TRBJ1-5; size: NA; CDR3: CASSYTQGRQPQHF; DNA: TGTGCCAGCAGTTATACCCAGGGCCGGCAGCCCCAGCATTTT
D: TRBD2; V: TRBV19; J: TRBJ2-1; size: NA; CDR3: CASSILEAGYNEQFF; DNA: TGTGCCAGTAGTATATTAGAAGCGGGGTACAATGAGCAGTTCTTC
D: NA; V: TRBV2; J: TRBJ1-2; size: NA; CDR3: CASGLRDYGYTF; DNA: TGTGCCAGCGGCCTTCGGGACTATGGCTACACCTTC
D: TRBD1; V: TRBV7-2; J: TRBJ1-2; size: NA; CDR3: CASSFAGTGSANYGYTF; DNA: TGTGCCAGCAGCTTCGCCGGGACAGGGTCAGCTAACTATGGCTACACCTTC
D: NA; V: TRBV5-1; J: TRBJ1-2; size: NA; CDR3: CASSLGVGNYGYTF; DNA: TGCGCCAGCAGCTTGGGTGTGGGGAACTATGGCTACACCTTC
D: TRBD1; V: TRBV15; J: TRBJ1-4; size: NA; CDR3: CATSRAGQTNEKLFF; DNA: TGTGCCACCAGCAGAGCGGGACAGACGAATGAAAAACTGTTTTTT
D: TRBD1; V: TRBV14; J: TRBJ1-2; size: NA; CDR3: CASSQIGQGYGYTF; DNA: TGTGCCAGCAGCCAAATAGGACAGGGTTATGGCTACACCTTC
D: TRBD1; V: TRBV4-3; J: TRBJ1-4; size: NA; CDR3: CASSPGTEGEKLFF; DNA: TGCGCCAGCAGCCCCGGGACAGAGGGCGAAAAACTGTTTTTT
D: TRBD2; V: TRBV3-1/TRBV3-2; J: TRBJ2-5; size: NA; CDR3: CASSSRTSGETQYF; DNA: TGTGCCAGCAGCTCTCGGACTAGCGGGGAGACCCAGTACTTC
D: TRBD2; V: TRBV11-3; J: TRBJ2-7; size: few; CDR3: CASSPRLAGGDEQYF; DNA: TGTGCCAGCAGCCCCAGACTAGCGGGAGGGGACGAGCAGTACTTC
D: NA; V: TRBV30; J: TRBJ1-3; size: once; CDR3: CAWSRPGSGNTIYF; DNA: TGTGCCTGGAGTCGCCCGGGCTCTGGAAACACCATATATTTT
D: TRBD1; V: TRBV4-1; J: TRBJ1-2; size: NA; CDR3: CASSRTTGTGIYGYTF; DNA: TGCGCCAGCAGTAGAACAACCGGGACAGGGATCTATGGCTACACCTTC
D: TRBD1; V: TRBV14; J: TRBJ2-3; size: NA; CDR3: CASSEGQGRNTQYF; DNA: TGTGCCAGCAGCGAGGGACAGGGCAGGAATACGCAGTATTTT
D: NA; V: TRBV7-9; J: TRBJ2-7; size: NA; CDR3: CASSPVGPGPYEQYF; DNA: TGTGCCAGCAGCCCAGTGGGCCCGGGACCCTACGAGCAGTACTTC
D: NA; V: TRBV7-2; J: TRBJ2-7; size: NA; CDR3: CASSLVVLSSYEQYF; DNA: TGTGCCAGCAGCTTAGTCGTACTTAGCTCCTACGAGCAGTACTTC
D: NA; V: TRBV14; J: TRBJ1-2; size: NA; CDR3: CASSQETNYGYTF; DNA: TGTGCCAGCAGCCAAGAAACCAACTATGGCTACACCTTC
D: TRBD2; V: TRBV18; J: TRBJ2-5; size: once; CDR3: CASSRTRGGYQETQYF; DNA: TGTGCCAGCTCACGTACCCGCGGGGGGTACCAAGAGACCCAGTACTTC
D: TRBD2; V: TRBV5-6; J: TRBJ2-1; size: NA; CDR3: CASSNAGTSRINEQFF; DNA: TGTGCCAGCAGCAATGCCGGGACTAGCCGAATAAATGAGCAGTTCTTC
D: NA; V: TRBV6-2/TRBV6-3; J: TRBJ1-5; size: NA; CDR3: CASSYSTPNQPQHF; DNA: TGTGCCAGCAGTTACTCGACTCCCAATCAGCCCCAGCATTTT
D: TRBD2; V: TRBV18; J: TRBJ2-5; size: NA; CDR3: CASSRTSGEETQYF; DNA: TGTGCCAGCTCACGGACTAGCGGGGAAGAGACCCAGTACTTC
D: NA; V: TRBV11-3; J: TRBJ2-2; size: NA; CDR3: CASSEGGELFF; DNA: TGTGCCAGCAGCGAGGGCGGGGAGCTGTTTTTT
D: NA; V: TRBV3-1/TRBV3-2; J: TRBJ1-1; size: NA; CDR3: CASSHRSGPNTEAFF; DNA: TGTGCCAGCAGCCACAGATCGGGACCGAACACTGAAGCTTTCTTT
D: NA; V: TRBV15; J: TRBJ2-6; size: once; CDR3: CATSRGDKPSGANVLTF; DNA: TGTGCCACCAGCAGAGGGGACAAGCCATCTGGGGCCAACGTCCTGACTTTC
D: NA; V: TRBV6-5; J: TRBJ2-5; size: NA; CDR3: CASSYSHRETQYF; DNA: TGTGCCAGCAGTTACTCGCACCGGGAGACCCAGTACTTC
D: TRBD1; V: TRBV9; J: TRBJ1-5; size: NA; CDR3: CASSVVTGRGQPQHF; DNA: TGTGCCAGCAGCGTAGTGACAGGGAGGGGTCAGCCCCAGCATTTT
D: TRBD1; V: TRBV6-1; J: TRBJ1-5; size: NA; CDR3: CASSEQGAGNQPQHF; DNA: TGTGCCAGCAGTGAGCAGGGGGCAGGCAATCAGCCCCAGCATTTT
D: TRBD2; V: TRBV5-4; J: TRBJ2-5; size: NA; CDR3: CASSKLTGGLVETQYF; DNA: TGTGCCAGCAGCAAGCTAACGGGGGGGCTTGTGGAGACCCAGTACTTC
D: NA; V: TRBV6-2/TRBV6-3; J: TRBJ1-1; size: NA; CDR3: CASSYSRGGLNTEAFF; DNA: TGTGCCAGCAGTTACTCCAGGGGAGGGCTGAACACTGAAGCTTTCTTT
D: TRBD1; V: TRBV11-3; J: TRBJ1-1; size: NA; CDR3: CASSPRGVLNTEAFF; DNA: TGTGCCAGCAGCCCCAGGGGGGTCTTGAACACTGAAGCTTTCTTT
D: NA; V: TRBV29-1; J: TRBJ2-7; size: NA; CDR3: CSVGRDSYEQYF; DNA: TGCAGCGTTGGCAGGGACTCCTACGAGCAGTACTTC